The clone carrying this TCR beta chain turned up a few times. Its specificity is unknown. The data stem from a study of CD8 T cells in ankylosing spondylitis. Findings of the study overall: Relatively rare in peripheral blood, disease-linked clones were also CD8+. A number of the motif variants had already been described in reactive arthritis synovial fluid and blood. Typical of ankylosing spondylitis blood, it appeared, was a TCR beta motif of eight highly homologous variants. Disease-linked clones reportedly showed significant enrichment in matched ankylosing spondylitis synovial fluid.

Using quantitative 5'-RACE with molecular barcodes, the authors made TCR beta libraries. TCRdb ran MiXCR on the 5' RACE reads and lists one entry per CDR3 protein. The sample has approximately 300,000 distinct CDR3 sequences; under 8.5% are singletons. Material for sequencing was blood, either unsorted or a sorted T cell fraction (not recorded which). The sequence derives from a male donor with ankylosing spondylitis.

CDR3 DNA sequence: TGTGCCAGCAGTTTACCACCGGGACAGGGGCACTACGAGCAGTACTTC. Its protein is CASSLPPGQGHYEQYF. V gene TRBV27 combines with J gene TRBJ2-7, with 10 bases fitting TRBD1. The CDR3 consists of 16 residues. CDR1 MNHEY and CDR2 SMNVEV come from the germline V gene (reference sequence). J was trimmed by 3 bases and V by 2 bases; bases with no gene match: 7.